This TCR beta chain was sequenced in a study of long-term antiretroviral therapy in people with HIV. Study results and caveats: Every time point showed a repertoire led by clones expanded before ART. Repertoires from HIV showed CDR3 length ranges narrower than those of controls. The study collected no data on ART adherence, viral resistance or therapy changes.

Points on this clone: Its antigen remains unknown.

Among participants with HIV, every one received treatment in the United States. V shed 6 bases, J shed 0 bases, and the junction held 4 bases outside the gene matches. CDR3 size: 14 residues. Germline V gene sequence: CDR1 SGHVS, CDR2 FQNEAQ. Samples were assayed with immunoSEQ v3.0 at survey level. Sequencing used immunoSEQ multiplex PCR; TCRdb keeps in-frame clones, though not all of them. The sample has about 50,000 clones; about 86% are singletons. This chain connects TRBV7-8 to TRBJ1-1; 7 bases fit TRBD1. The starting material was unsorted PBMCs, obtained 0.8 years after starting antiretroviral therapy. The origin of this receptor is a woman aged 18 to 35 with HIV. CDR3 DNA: TGTGCCAGCAGTTACGGGACAGTGAACACTGAAGCTTTCTTT. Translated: CASSYGTVNTEAFF.